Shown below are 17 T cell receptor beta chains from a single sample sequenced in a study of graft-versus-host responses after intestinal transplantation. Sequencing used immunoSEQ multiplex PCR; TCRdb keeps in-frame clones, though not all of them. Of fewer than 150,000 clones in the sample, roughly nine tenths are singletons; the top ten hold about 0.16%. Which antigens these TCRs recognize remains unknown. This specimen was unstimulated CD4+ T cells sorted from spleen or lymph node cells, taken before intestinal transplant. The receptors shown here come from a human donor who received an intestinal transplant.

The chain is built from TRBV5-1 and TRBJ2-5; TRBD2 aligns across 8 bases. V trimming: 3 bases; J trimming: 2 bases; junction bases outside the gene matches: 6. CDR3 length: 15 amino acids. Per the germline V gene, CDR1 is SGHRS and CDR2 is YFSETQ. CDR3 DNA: TGCGCCAGCAGCTATTTAGCGGGGCGACAAGAGACCCAGTACTTC. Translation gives CASSYLAGRQETQYF.

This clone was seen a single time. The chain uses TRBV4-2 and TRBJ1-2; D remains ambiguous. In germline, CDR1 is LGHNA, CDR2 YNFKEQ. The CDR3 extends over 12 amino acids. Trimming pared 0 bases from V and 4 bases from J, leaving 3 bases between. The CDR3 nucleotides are TGTGCCAGCAGCCAAGATTCCTATGGCTACACCTTC. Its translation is CASSQDSYGYTF.

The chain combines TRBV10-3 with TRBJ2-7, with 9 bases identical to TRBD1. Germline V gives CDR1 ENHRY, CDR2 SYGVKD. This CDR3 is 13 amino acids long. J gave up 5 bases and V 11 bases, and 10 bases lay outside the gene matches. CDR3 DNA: TGTGCCGCCGGCGGGACAGGGATAAACGAGCAGTACTTC. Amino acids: CAAGGTGINEQYF.

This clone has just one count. CDR3 in amino acids: CASSIPGAIYF. Written as DNA, the CDR3 is TGTGCCAGCAGTATCCCGGGCGCCATATATTTT. J is TRBJ1-3 and V is TRBV25-1, with D unclear. The CDR3 is made up of 11 amino acids. V was clipped by 5 bases and J by 11 bases, with 10 bases between them. The V gene's germline CDR1 is MGHDK and CDR2 SYGVNS.

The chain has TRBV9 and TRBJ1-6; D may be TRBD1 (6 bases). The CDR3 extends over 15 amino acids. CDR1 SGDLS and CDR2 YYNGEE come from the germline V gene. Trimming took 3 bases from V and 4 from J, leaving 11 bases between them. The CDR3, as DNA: TGTGCCAGCAGCGAGGGGGACCGATATAATTCACCCCTCCACTTT. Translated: CASSEGDRYNSPLHF.

CDR3 sequence reads: CASSLEPGETNYGYTF. The CDR3 DNA follows: TGCGCCAGCAGCTTGGAGCCGGGCGAAACTAACTATGGCTACACCTTC. The rearrangement uses TRBV5-1 and TRBJ1-2; D call uncertain. Germline V gives CDR1 SGHRS, CDR2 YFSETQ. Trimming took off 0 bases at V and 0 bases at J, with 12 bases between the two ends. CDR3 length: 16 residues.

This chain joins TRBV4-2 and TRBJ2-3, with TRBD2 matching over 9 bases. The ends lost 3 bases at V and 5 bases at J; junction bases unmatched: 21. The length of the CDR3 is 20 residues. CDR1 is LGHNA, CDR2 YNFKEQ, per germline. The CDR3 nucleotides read TGTGCCAGCAGCCATAGTTCGGCGGGGGGGCTGAAAGGTGTTGGAGATACGCAGTATTTT. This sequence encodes CASSHSSAGGLKGVGDTQYF.

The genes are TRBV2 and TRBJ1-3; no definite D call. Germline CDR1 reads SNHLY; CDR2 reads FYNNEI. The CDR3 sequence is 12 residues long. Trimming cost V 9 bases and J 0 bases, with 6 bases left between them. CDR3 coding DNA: TGTGCCAGTACGGACTCTGGAAACACCATATATTTT. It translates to CASTDSGNTIYF.

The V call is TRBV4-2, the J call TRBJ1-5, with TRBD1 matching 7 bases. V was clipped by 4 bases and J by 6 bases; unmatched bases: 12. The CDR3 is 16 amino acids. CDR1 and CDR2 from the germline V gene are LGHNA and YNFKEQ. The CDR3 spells CASSPQRAQGRQPQHF. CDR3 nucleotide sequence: TGTGCCAGCAGCCCACAAAGGGCACAGGGGCGTCAGCCCCAGCATTTT.

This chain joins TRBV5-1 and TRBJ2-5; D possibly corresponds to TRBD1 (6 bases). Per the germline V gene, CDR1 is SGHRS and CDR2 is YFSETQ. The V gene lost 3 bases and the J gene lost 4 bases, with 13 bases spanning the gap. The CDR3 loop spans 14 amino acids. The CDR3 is CASSSTGLRETQYF. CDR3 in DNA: TGCGCCAGCAGCTCAACAGGGTTGCGAGAGACCCAGTACTTC.

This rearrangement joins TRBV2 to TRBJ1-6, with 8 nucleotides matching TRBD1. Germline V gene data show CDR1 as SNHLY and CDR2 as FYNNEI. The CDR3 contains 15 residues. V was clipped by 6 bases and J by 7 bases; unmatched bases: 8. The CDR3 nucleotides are TGTGCCAGCAGGCAAGACAGGGGCGGCAATTCACCCCTCCACTTT. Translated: CASRQDRGGNSPLHF.

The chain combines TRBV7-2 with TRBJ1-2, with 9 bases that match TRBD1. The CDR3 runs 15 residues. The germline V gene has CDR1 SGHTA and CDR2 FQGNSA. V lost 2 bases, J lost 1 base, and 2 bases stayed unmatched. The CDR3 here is CASSLRTGDNYGYTF. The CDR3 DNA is TGTGCCAGCAGCTTACGGACAGGGGATAACTATGGCTACACCTTC.

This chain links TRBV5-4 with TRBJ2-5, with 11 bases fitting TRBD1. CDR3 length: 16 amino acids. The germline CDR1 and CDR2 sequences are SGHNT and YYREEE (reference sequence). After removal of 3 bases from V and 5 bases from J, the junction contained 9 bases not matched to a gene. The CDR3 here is CASSYDGTGGWETQYF. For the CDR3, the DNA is TGTGCCAGCAGCTACGACGGGACAGGGGGTTGGGAGACCCAGTACTTC.

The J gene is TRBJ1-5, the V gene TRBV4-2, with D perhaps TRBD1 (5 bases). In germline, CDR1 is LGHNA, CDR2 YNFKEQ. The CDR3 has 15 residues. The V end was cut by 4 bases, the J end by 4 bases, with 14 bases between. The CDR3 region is CASSPTRQRNQPQHF. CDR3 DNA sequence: TGTGCCAGCAGCCCGACCCGACAGCGTAATCAGCCCCAGCATTTT.

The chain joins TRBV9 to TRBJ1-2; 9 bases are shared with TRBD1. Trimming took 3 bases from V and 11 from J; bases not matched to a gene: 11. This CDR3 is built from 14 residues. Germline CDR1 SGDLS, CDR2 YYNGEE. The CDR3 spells CASSAQSIDRGYTF. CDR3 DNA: TGTGCCAGCAGCGCCCAGTCGATCGACAGGGGGTACACCTTC.

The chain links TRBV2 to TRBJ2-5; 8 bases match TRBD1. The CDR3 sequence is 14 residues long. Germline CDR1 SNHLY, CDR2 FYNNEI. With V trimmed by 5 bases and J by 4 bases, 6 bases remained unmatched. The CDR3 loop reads CASSTRTGLETQYF. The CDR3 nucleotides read TGTGCCAGCAGTACTAGGACAGGGCTAGAGACCCAGTACTTC.

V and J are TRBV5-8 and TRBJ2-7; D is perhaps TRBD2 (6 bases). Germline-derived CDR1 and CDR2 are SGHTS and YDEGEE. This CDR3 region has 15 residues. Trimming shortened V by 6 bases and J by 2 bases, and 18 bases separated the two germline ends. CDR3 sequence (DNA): TGTGCCAGCACCACGGGACTCCGTACCACCTACGAGCAGTACTTC. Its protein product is CASTTGLRTTYEQYF.